This record looks at one T cell receptor beta chain sequence and its context. The data were obtained in a study of cytomegalovirus exposure and HLA in healthy donors. The V gene's germline CDR1 is MNHNY and CDR2 SVGAGI (reference sequence). V was clipped by 6 bases and J by 3 bases; unmatched bases: 4. The CDR3 consists of 15 residues. A multiplex PCR was run with 60 Vbeta primers and 13 Jbeta primers. Generated by immunoSEQ multiplex PCR, the TCRdb table keeps only in-frame clones and is missing some. The sample has 150,000 to 200,000 clones; about four fifths are singletons. The specimen was PBMCs. The sequence derives from a woman between 45 and 65 years old in good health and CMV-seropositive. The chain couples TRBV6-6 to TRBJ2-2; 10 nucleotides line up with TRBD1. The CDR3 sequence is CASSPGTGDTGELFF. The CDR3 nucleotides read TGTGCCAGCAGCCCCGGGACAGGGGACACCGGGGAGCTGTTTTTT.